The clone carrying this T cell receptor (beta chain) was seen a few times. The antigen is undetermined. TCRdb reprocessed the reads with MiXCR, giving one entry per CDR3 protein. Of around 300,000 distinct CDR3 sequences detected, approximately 22% appear once; the ten largest clones hold roughly 19%. V lost 1 base and J 0 bases, leaving 15 bases between the germline ends. The CDR3 has 18 amino acids. The sample belongs to a study of T cell repertoires in cytomegalovirus infection. Findings and caveats of the study: The ex vivo response showed dominance by HLA-C-restricted CMV-specific TCR beta clonotypes. Using cumulative public TCR beta family frequency, the authors identified those who carried CMV together with the relevant HLA.

The sequences come from cultured PBMCs, collected from culture after CMV antigen stimulation. V gene TRBV12-3 or TRBV12-4 combines with J gene TRBJ2-2; D gene uncertain. The receptor comes from a human donor in good health (CMV status not recorded). Some clones in this sample may be carry-over from other donors' samples. The CDR3 sequence: CASSLGTRRHTNTGELFF. CDR3 coding DNA: TGTGCCAGCAGTTTAGGAACCCGGCGGCACACGAACACCGGGGAGCTGTTTTTT.